This T cell receptor (beta chain) is drawn from a study of identifying expanded T cells in peripheral blood. On this clone: Its cognate antigen is unknown.

TCRdb's table, derived via immunoSEQ multiplex PCR, lists solely in-frame clones and lacks some. Of tens of thousands of clones listed, over 80% are singletons. The CDR3 is 13 amino acids. Trimming took 6 bases from V and 2 from J, leaving 10 bases between them. CDR1 and CDR2 (germline): MNHEY, SVGAGI. General study points: Technical replicates showed approximately 1.2 changed clones; two weeks 15 to 20; four weeks 19.

Sequenced material: blood. This chain uses TRBV6-5 with TRBJ1-1, with D unresolved. The sequence derives from a person aged 18 to 75 in good health. CDR3 protein: CASSPWVNTEAFF. Written as DNA, the CDR3 is TGTGCCAGCAGCCCCTGGGTAAACACTGAAGCTTTCTTT.